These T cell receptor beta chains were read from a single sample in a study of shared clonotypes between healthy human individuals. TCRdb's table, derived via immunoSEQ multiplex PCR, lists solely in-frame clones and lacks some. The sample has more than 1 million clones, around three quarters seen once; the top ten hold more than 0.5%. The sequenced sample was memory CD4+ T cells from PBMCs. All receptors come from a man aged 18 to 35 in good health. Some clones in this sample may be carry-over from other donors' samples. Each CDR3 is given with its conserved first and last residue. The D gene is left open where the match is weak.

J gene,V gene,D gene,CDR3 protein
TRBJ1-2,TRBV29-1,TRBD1,CSVGFLTGVYGYTF
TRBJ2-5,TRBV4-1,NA,CASSQDRAGEETQYF
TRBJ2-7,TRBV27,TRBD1,CASSFRGLDRGEQYF
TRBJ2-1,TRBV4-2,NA,CASSQVPGLGNEQFF
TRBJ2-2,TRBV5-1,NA,CASSQNTGELFF
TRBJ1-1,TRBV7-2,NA,CASSLQRAGEAFF
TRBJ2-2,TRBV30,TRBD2,CAWSVLAAANTGELFF
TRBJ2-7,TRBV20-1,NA,CSAMDGYEQYF
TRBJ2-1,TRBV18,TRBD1,CASSPYRQGSGNEQFF
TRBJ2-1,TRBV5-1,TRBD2,CASSLALGLAGAIDEQFF
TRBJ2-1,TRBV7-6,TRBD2,CASSLVTGRGSYNEQFF
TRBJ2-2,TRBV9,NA,CASSLGLSNTGELFF
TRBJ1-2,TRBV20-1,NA,CSTKKGEGYTF
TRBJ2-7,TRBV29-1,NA,CSVEDGGGTYEQYF
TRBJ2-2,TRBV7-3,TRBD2,CASSPGLAGGPRTGELFF
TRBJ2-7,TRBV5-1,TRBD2,CASSLFTSGYEQYF